The source of this TCR beta chain is a study of shared clonotypes between healthy human individuals. Splitting the CD4+ cells yielded a CD45RA+ naive subset and a CD45RA-negative memory subset. This clone was recorded only once. Its antigen remains unknown. Evenly divided among several immunoSEQ plates was the genomic DNA of each subset. Measured with immunoSEQ multiplex PCR; TCRdb has only the in-frame clones, and not every one. The sample contains 550,000 to 700,000 clones, about 80% of which appear only once. General study points: Sharing across four donors was seen in 4.5% to 5.5% of naive CD4 clonotypes.

V lost 8 bases to trimming and J lost 8 bases, with 16 bases between them. The CDR3 consists of 13 residues. Germline V gives CDR1 WNHNN, CDR2 SYGVQD (reference sequence). The material sequenced was memory CD4+ T cells sorted from blood. The subset here: CD45RA-negative fraction. The chain employs TRBV10-1 and TRBJ2-1; tentatively, D is TRBD2 (6 bases). This sequence originates from a young woman in good health. The chain's CDR3 is CASRASGLDEQFF. The CDR3 DNA is TGCGCCAGCCGGGCGAGCGGGCTGGATGAGCAGTTCTTC.